The entry below gives a single T cell receptor (beta chain) sequence along with its context. The repertoire was sequenced with immunoSEQ multiplex PCR; TCRdb's copy has only in-frame clones and lacks some. This sample has approximately 4,000 clones; around 92% occur once, and the top ten carry around 2.4%. The data stem from a study of tumor T cells in aggressive B-cell lymphoma. The ends were cut back, 7 bases at V and 6 bases at J, with 21 bases in the middle. CDR3 size: 15 residues. CDR1 MGHRA and CDR2 YSYEKL come from the germline V gene. The clonotype comes from an adult with diffuse large B cell lymphoma. This chain connects TRBV4-1 to TRBJ1-2; D is possibly TRBD1 (6 bases). The sequenced sample was tumor tissue. Written as DNA, the CDR3 is TGCGCCAGCAAGGGGGTTATGGCCGCATCGGATGGCTACACCTTC. This sequence encodes CASKGVMAASDGYTF.